This TCR beta chain is from a study of Tregs in tolerant kidney transplant recipients. Study-level results: Findings come from small patient numbers and require larger validation. Activated donor B cell expansion appeared to reveal the most relevant donor-specific TCRbeta repertoire. Biological reproducibility was not directly addressed, but technical replication error appeared minimal.

The V gene's germline CDR1 is SGHTA and CDR2 FQGTGA. The length of the CDR3 is 14 residues. Trimming left V 3 bases short and J 9 bases short, with 12 bases between. Unstimulated regulatory T cells (CD4+CD25+CD127-), CD4+CD25- non-regulatory cells, CD4 and CD8 cells were FACS-sorted from thawed PBMCs. Comments on this clone: Its specificity is not known.

The table came from immunoSEQ multiplex PCR; TCRdb's copy has only in-frame clones and leaves some out. Counted here are some 240,000 clones, about four fifths occurring once; the ten biggest clones make up 0.64%. This TCR came from a human donor in good health. The sample was CD4+ T cells from blood. The chain links TRBV7-3 to TRBJ1-6; D not certain. The DNA of the CDR3 is TGTGCCAGCAGCTTCGGACCCGAGAGTTCACCCCTCCACTTT. This gives the protein CASSFGPESSPLHF.